This T cell receptor beta chain was sequenced in a study of identical twins. Overall study findings and caveats: The more abundant beta clonotypes in cord blood had fewer insertions, and memory repertoires did not show this. Low generation probability was overrepresented in out-of-frame alpha sequences shared by twins.

Worth noting for this clonotype: Its antigen is as yet unknown.

Every sampled donor was Caucasian and healthy. After removal of 5 bases from V and 9 bases from J, the junction contained 9 bases not matched to a gene. The germline V gene encodes CDR1 SGHVS and CDR2 FQNEAQ. The CDR3 has 15 amino acids. A universal primer site came from template switching; cDNA carried unique molecular identifiers. TCRdb re-called the 5' RACE reads through MiXCR, storing one row per CDR3 protein. The sample shows fewer than 20,000 distinct CDR3 sequences, approximately 70% of them seen only once. This receptor was obtained from a woman between 18 and 30 years old in good health. This table probably holds off-target reads from a library built for another chain. The rearrangement links TRBV7-8 to TRBJ2-1; 11 positions agree with TRBD2. The sequenced sample was memory (CD45RO+) T cells sorted from blood. The CDR3 protein is CASSTTSGTSFEQFF. CDR3 nucleotides: TGTGCCAGCAGCACGACTAGCGGGACTAGTTTTGAGCAGTTCTTC. Full variable domain (rest looked up from reference TRBV7-8 and TRBJ2-1): GAGVSQSPRYKVAKRGQDVALRCDPISGHVSLFWYQQALGQGPEFLTYFQNEAQLDKSGLPSDRFFAERPEGSVSTLKIQRTQQEDSAVYLCASSTTSGTSFEQFFGPGTRLTVL.